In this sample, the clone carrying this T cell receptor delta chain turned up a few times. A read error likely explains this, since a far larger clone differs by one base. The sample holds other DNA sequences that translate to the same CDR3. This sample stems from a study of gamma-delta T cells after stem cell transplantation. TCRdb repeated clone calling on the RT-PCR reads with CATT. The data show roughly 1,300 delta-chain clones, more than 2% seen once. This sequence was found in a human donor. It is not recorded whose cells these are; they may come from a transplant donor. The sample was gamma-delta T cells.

CDR3 nucleotides: TGTGCCTGTGACACCGTGGTGCTGGGGGATACTTCTCTTCGTGGTAAACTCATCTTT. The encoded protein is CACDTVVLGDTSLRGKLIF. The chain combines TRDV2 with TRDJ1; 11 bases line up with TRDD3. Germline V lookup: CDR1 GEAIGNYY, CDR2 EKD. J was trimmed by 7 bases and V by 0 bases; bases with no gene match: 18. The CDR3 has 19 amino acids.